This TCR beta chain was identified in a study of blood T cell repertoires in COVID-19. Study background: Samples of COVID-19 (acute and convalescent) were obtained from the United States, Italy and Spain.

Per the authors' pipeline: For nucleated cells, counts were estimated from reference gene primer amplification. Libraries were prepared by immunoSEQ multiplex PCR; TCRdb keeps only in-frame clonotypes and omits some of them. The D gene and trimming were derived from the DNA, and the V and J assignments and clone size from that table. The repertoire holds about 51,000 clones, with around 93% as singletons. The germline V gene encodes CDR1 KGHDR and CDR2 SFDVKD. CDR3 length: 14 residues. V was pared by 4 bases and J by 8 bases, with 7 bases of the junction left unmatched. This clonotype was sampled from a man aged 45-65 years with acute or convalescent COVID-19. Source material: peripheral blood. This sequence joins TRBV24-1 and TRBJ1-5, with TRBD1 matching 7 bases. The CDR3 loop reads CATSDESGTEPQHF. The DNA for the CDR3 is TGTGCCACCAGTGACGAATCCGGGACAGAGCCCCAGCATTTT.